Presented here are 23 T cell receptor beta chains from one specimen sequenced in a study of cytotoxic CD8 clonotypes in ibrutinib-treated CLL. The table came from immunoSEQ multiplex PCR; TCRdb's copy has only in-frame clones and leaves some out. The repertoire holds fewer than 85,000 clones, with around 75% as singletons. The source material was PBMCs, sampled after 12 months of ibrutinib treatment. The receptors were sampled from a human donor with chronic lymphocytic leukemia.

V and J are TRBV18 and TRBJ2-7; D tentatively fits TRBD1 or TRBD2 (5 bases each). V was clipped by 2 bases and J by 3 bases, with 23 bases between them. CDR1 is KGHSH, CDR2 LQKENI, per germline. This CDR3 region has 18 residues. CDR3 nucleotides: TGTGCCAGCTCACCATTCCGGGGCCGCCTTGGGGGTCTCTACGAGCAGTACTTC. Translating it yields CASSPFRGRLGGLYEQYF.

In DNA, the CDR3 is TGTGCCAGCCCCCTCAGGGAGCCTTATAGCAATCAGCCCCAGCATTTT. It translates to CASPLREPYSNQPQHF. The chain joins TRBV7-4 to TRBJ1-5; tentative D call: TRBD1 (5 bases). Germline assignment: CDR1 SGHVT and CDR2 SQSDAQ. With 8 bases removed from V and 0 bases from J, the gap between germline ends came to 17 bases. The CDR3 has 16 amino acids.

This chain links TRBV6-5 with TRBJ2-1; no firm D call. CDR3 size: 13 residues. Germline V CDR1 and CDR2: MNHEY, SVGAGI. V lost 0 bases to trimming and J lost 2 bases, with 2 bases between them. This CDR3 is CASSYSAYNEQFF. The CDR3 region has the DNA TGTGCCAGCAGTTACTCTGCCTACAATGAGCAGTTCTTC.

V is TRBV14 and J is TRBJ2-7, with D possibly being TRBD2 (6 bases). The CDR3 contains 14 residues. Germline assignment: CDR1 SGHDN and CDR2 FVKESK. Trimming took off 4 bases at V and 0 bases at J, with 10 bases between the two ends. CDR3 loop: CASSRRGASYEQYF. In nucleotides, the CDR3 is TGTGCCAGCAGCCGGCGGGGAGCCTCCTACGAGCAGTACTTC. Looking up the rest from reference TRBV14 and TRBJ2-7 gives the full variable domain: EAGVTQFPSHSVIEKGQTVTLRCDPISGHDNLYWYRRVMGKEIKFLLHFVKESKQDESGMPNNRFLAERTGGTYSTLKVQPAELEDSGVYFCASSRRGASYEQYFGPGTRLTVT.

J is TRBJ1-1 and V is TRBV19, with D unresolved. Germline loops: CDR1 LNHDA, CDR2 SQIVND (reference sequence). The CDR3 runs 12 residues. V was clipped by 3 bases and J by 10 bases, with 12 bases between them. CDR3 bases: TGTGCCAGTAGTATGGAGGCAACGGGAGCTTTCTTT. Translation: CASSMEATGAFF. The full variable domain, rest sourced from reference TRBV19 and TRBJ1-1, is DGGITQSPKYLFRKEGQNVTLSCEQNLNHDAMYWYRQDPGQGLRLIYYSQIVNDFQKGDIAEGYSVSREKKESFPLTVTSAQKNPTAFYLCASSMEATGAFFGQGTRLTVV.

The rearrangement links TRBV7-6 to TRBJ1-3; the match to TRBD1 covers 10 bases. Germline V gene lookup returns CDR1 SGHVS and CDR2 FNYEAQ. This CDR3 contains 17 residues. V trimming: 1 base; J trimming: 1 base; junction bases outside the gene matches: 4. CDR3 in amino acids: CASSLGGQGSSGNTIYF. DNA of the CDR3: TGTGCCAGCAGCTTAGGGGGACAGGGGAGTTCTGGAAACACCATATATTTT.

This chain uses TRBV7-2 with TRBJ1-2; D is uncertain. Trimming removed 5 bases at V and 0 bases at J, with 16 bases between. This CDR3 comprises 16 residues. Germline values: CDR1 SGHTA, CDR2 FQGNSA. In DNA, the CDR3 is TGTGCCAGCAGCCTAGGCCATGGGGTGCCTAACTATGGCTACACCTTC. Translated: CASSLGHGVPNYGYTF.

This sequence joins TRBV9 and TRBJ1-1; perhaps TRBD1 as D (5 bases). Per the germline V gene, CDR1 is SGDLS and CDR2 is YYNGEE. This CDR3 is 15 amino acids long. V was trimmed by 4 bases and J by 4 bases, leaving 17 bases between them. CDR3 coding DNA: TGTGCCAGCAGCCCCACGGCGGGGGAGGGCACTGAAGCTTTCTTT. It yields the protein CASSPTAGEGTEAFF.

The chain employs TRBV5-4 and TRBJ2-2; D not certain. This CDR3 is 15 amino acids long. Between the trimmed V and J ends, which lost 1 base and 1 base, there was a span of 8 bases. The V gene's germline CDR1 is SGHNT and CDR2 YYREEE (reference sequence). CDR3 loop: CASSLWTGNTGELFF. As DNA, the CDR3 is TGTGCCAGCAGCTTGTGGACGGGGAACACCGGGGAGCTGTTTTTT.

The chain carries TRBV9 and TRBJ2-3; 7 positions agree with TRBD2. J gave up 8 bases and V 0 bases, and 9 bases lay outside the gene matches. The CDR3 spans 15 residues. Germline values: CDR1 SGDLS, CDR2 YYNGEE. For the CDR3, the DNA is TGTGCCAGCAGCGTAGGGGACTACCGAAGGGGTACGCAGTATTTT. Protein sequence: CASSVGDYRRGTQYF.

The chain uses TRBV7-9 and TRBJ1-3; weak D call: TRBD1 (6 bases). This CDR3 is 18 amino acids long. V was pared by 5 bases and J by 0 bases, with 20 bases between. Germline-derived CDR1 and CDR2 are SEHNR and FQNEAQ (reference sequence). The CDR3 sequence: CASSQGGGPLGSGNTIYF. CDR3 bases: TGTGCCAGCAGCCAAGGGGGTGGACCGCTCGGCTCTGGAAACACCATATATTTT.

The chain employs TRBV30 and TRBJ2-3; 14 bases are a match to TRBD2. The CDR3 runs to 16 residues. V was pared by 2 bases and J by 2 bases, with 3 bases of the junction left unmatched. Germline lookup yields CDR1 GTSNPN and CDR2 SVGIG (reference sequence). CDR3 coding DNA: TGTGCCTGGAGTCCGGGACTAGCGGGGGCCACAGATACGCAGTATTTT. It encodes CAWSPGLAGATDTQYF.

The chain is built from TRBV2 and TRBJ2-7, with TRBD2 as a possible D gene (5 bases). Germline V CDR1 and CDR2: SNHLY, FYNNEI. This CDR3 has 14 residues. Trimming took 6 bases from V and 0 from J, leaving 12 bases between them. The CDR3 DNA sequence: TGTGCCAGCAGACTCGGGATCAACTCCTACGAGCAGTACTTC. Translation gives CASRLGINSYEQYF.

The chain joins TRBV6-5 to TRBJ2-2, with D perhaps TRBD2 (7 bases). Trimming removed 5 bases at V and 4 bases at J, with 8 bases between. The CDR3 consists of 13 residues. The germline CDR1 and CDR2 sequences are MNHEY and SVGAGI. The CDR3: CASSRGGTGELFF. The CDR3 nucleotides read TGTGCCAGCAGTAGGGGGGGCACCGGGGAGCTGTTTTTT.

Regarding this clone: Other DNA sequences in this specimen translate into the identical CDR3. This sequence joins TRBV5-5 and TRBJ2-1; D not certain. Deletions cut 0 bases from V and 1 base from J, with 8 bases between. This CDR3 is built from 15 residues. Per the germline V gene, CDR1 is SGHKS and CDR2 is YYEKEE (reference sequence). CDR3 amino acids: CASSLDGDSYNEQFF. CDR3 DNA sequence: TGTGCCAGCAGCTTGGATGGGGATTCCTACAATGAGCAGTTCTTC.

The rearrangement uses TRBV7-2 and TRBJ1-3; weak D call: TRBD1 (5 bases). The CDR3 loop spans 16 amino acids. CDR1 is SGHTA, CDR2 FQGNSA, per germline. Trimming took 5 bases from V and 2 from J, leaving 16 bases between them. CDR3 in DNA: TGTGCCAGCAGCCGCCGGGGCCCGGGAGCTGGAAACACCATATATTTT. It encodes CASSRRGPGAGNTIYF.

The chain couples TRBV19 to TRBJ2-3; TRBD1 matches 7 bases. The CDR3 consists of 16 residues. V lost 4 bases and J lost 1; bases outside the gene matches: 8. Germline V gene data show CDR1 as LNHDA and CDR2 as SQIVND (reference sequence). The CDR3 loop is CASSTLTGARTDTQYF. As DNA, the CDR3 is TGTGCCAGTAGTACCCTCACAGGGGCCCGCACAGATACGCAGTATTTT.

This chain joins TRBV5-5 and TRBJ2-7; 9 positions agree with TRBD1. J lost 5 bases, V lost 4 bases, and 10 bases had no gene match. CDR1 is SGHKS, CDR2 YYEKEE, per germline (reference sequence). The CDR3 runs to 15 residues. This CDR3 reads CASSAAGTGIHEQYF. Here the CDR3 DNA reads TGTGCCAGCAGCGCAGCCGGGACAGGGATCCACGAGCAGTACTTC.

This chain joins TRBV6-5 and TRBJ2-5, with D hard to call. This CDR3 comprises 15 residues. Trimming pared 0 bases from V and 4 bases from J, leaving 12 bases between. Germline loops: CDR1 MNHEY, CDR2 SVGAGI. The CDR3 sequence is CASSYSGYPLETQYF. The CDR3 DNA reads TGTGCCAGCAGTTACTCCGGCTACCCCCTAGAGACCCAGTACTTC.

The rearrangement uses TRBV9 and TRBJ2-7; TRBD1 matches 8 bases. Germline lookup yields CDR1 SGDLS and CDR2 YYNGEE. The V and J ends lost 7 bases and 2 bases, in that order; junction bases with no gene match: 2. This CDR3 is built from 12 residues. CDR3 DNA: TGTGCCAGCCTGACAGGGGCCTACGAGCAGTACTTC. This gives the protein CASLTGAYEQYF.

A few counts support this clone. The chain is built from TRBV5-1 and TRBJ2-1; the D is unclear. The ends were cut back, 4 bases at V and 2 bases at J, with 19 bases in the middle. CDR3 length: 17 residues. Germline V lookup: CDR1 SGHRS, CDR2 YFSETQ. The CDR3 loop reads CASSPAAPGATYNEQFF. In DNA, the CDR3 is TGCGCCAGCAGCCCCGCAGCCCCTGGCGCGACCTACAATGAGCAGTTCTTC. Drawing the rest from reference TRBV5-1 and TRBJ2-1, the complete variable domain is KAGVTQTPRYLIKTRGQQVTLSCSPISGHRSVSWYQQTPGQGLQFLFEYFSETQRNKGNFPGRFSGRQFSNSRSEMNVSTLELGDSALYLCASSPAAPGATYNEQFFGPGTRLTVL.

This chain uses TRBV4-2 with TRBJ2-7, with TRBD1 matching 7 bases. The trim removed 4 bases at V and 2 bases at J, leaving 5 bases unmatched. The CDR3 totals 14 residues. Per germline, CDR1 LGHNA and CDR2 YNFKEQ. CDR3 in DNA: TGTGCCAGCAGCCCCGGGACAGAAACCTACGAGCAGTACTTC. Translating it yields CASSPGTETYEQYF.

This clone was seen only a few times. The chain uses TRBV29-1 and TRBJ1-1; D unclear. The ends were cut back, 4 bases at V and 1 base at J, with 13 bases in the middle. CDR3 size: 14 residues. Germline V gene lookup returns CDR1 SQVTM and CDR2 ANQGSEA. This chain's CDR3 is CSVGADLGNTEAFF. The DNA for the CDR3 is TGCAGCGTTGGGGCGGACCTAGGGAACACTGAAGCTTTCTTT.